One and the same sample provided the 4 T cell receptor beta chains below, sequenced in a study of T cells in Graves' hyperthyroidism and ophthalmopathy. There were TCR beta CDR3 regions amplified from RNA transcripts. With the HTBI primer set, the TCR CDR3 went through a first round of RT-PCR. TCRdb reprocessed the multiplex PCR reads with MiXCR, giving one entry per CDR3 protein. Of almost 250,000 distinct CDR3 sequences listed, around 25% are singletons. Sequencing input: blood. These receptors originate from a woman between 40 and 50 years old with Graves' ophthalmopathy.

Many counts were recorded for this clonotype. The chain carries TRBV6-5 and TRBJ2-7; D is undetermined. V was cut by 7 bases and J by 3 bases, with 19 bases left in between. The V gene's germline CDR1 is MNHEY and CDR2 SVGAGI. The CDR3 totals 15 residues. The CDR3 nucleotides are TGTGCCAGCAAACCTACATTCTCGCCCTTCTACGAGCAGTACTTC. Protein: CASKPTFSPFYEQYF.

This clonotype was observed at least ten times. The chain carries TRBV20-1 and TRBJ2-5, with 9 bases identical to TRBD2. This CDR3 contains 16 residues. With 6 bases clipped from V and 3 bases from J, the junction kept 14 bases outside the gene matches. The germline V gene encodes CDR1 DFQATT and CDR2 SNEGSKA (reference sequence). CDR3 sequence (DNA): TGCAGTGCCCAAATGTGGCGGGAGGGCCATGAAGAGACCCAGTACTTC. Translated, it gives CSAQMWREGHEETQYF.

This clonotype has at least ten counts. The rearrangement uses TRBV5-1 and TRBJ2-7; unclear D gene. V was trimmed by 2 bases and J by 3 bases, leaving 15 bases between them. This CDR3 has 15 residues. CDR1 is SGHRS and CDR2 is YFSETQ in the germline V gene. CDR3 nucleotide sequence: TGCGCCAGCAGCTTTTTAGCTAGTTTGGACTACGAGCAGTACTTC. This sequence encodes CASSFLASLDYEQYF.

This clonotype has ten or more counts. The rearrangement joins TRBV24-1 to TRBJ1-4; TRBD1 matches 8 bases. The CDR3 is made up of 15 amino acids. CDR1 and CDR2 from the germline V gene are KGHDR and SFDVKD. Losses at the gene ends were 3 bases for V and 8 bases for J; bases not matched to a gene: 7. This CDR3 is CATSDGGQGAEKLFF. In DNA form, the CDR3 reads TGTGCCACCAGTGATGGGGGGCAGGGGGCAGAAAAACTGTTTTTT.